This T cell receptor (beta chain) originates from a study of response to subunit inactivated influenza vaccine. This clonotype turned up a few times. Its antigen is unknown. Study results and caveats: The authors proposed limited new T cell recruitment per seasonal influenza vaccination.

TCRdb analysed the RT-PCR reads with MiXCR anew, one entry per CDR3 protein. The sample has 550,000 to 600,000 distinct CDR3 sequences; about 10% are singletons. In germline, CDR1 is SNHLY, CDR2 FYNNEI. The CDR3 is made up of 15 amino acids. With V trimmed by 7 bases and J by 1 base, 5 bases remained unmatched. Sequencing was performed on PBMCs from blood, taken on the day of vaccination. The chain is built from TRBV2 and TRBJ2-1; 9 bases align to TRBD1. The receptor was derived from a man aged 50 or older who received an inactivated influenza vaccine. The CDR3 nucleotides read TGTGCCAGCAACACAGGGGGCAGGTCCTACAATGAGCAGTTCTTC. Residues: CASNTGGRSYNEQFF.